This T cell receptor (beta chain) comes out of a study of cytomegalovirus exposure and HLA in healthy donors. Study findings and constraints: TCR clusters originating in the first cohort tended to co-occur in the approximately 130 validation repertoires, according to a later analysis. Rarity held for most TCR sequences, but there were some public TCRs that occurred in many donors. Reports showed the classifier diagnosing cytomegalovirus status with high specificity and sensitivity.

Concerning this clone itself: Its antigen is unknown.

Trimming took off 0 bases at V and 5 bases at J, with 14 bases between the two ends. The CDR3 spans 15 residues. The V gene's germline CDR1 is SGHDT and CDR2 YYEEEE. Libraries were prepared by immunoSEQ multiplex PCR; TCRdb keeps only in-frame clonotypes and omits some of them. The top ten hold about 2% of the sample, which has 95,000 to 150,000 clones, 89% seen once. It was the roughly 130-subject validation cohort, separate from the approximately 620-subject first cohort, to which the donors belonged. The chain recombines TRBV5-6 with TRBJ2-5; perhaps TRBD1 as D (5 bases). This clonotype was obtained from a woman aged 18 to 35 in good health and CMV-seronegative. The sample comprised PBMCs. Here the CDR3 reads CASSLANRGRETQYF. Written as DNA, the CDR3 is TGTGCCAGCAGCTTGGCCAATAGGGGAAGGGAGACCCAGTACTTC.